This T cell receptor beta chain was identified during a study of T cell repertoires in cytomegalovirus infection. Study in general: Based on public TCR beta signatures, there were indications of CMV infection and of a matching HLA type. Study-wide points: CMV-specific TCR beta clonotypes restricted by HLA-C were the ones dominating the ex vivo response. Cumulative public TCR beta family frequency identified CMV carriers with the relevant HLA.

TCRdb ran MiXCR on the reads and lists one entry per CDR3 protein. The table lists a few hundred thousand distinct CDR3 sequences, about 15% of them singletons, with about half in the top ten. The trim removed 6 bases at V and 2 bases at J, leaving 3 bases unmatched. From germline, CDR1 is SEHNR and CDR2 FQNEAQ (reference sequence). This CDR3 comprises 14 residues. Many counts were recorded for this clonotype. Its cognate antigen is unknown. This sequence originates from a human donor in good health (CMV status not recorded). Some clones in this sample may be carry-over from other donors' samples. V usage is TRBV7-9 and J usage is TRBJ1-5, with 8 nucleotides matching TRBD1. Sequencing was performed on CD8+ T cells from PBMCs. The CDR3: CASSSTGGNQPQHF. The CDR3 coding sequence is TGTGCCAGCAGTTCGACAGGGGGCAATCAGCCCCAGCATTTT.